This TCR beta chain was recorded in a study of T cells of healthy individuals. The ends were cut back, 1 base at V and 6 bases at J, with 11 bases in the middle. This CDR3 has 13 amino acids. From germline, CDR1 is SQVTM and CDR2 ANQGSEA. Via MiXCR, TCRdb re-called the 5' RACE reads, giving one row per CDR3 protein. The table has tens of thousands of distinct CDR3 sequences, roughly 15% seen once; the top ten hold approximately 4.8%. The source of this sequence is a human donor in good health. The chain joins TRBV29-1 to TRBJ2-3, with no clear D. The CDR3 bases are TGCAGCGTTGAAGGGGCCCCTGGCGATACGCAGTATTTT. The encoded protein is CSVEGAPGDTQYF.